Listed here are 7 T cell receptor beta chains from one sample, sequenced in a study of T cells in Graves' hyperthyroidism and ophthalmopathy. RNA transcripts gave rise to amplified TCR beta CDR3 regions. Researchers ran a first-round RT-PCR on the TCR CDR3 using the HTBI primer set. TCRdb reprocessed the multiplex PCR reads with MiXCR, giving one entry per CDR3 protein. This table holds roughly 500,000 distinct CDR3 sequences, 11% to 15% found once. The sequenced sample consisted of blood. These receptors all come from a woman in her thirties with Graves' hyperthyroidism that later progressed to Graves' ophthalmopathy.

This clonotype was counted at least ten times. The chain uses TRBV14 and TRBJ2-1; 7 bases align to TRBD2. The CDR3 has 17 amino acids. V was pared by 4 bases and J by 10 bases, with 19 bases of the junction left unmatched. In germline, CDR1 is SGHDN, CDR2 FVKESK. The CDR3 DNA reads TGTGCCAGCAGCCTCAAGCCCGGCGGGAGTAAGTCTTACGAGCAGTTCTTC. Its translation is CASSLKPGGSKSYEQFF.

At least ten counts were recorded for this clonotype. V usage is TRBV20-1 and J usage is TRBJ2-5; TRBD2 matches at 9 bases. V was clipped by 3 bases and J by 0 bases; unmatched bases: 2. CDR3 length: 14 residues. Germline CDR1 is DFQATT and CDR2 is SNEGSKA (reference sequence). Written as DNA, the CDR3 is TGCAGTGCTAGTAGCGGGAGCGACCAAGAGACCCAGTACTTC. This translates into CSASSGSDQETQYF.

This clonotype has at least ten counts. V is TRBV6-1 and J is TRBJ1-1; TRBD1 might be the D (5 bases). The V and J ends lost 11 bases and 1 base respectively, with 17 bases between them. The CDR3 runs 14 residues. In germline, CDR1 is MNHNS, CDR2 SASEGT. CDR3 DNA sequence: TGTGCCTTGCAGGGAAGAGGGGCGAACACTGAAGCTTTCTTT. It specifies CALQGRGANTEAFF.

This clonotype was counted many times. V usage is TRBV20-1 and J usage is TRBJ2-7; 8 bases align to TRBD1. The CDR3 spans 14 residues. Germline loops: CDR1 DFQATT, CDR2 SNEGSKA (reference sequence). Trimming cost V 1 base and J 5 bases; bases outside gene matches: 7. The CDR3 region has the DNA TGCAGTGCTAGAGCTTGGCAGGGGGCCGACGAGCAGTACTTC. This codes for CSARAWQGADEQYF.

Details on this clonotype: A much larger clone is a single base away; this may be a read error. CDR3 in amino acids: CASSASGEGTDTQYF. Written as DNA, the CDR3 is TGTGCCAGCAGTGCGAGCGGGGAGGGCACAGATACGCAGTATTTT. The chain is built from TRBV28 and TRBJ2-3, with 7 bases aligning to TRBD2. CDR3 length equals 15 residues. The V and J ends lost 5 bases and 1 base, in that order; junction bases with no gene match: 6. Germline CDR1 reads MDHEN; CDR2 reads SYDVKM. Filled out from reference TRBV28 and TRBJ2-3, the complete variable domain reads DVKVTQSSRYLVKRTGEKVFLECVQDMDHENMFWYRQDPGLGLRLIYFSYDVKMKEKGDIPEGYSVSREKKERFSLILESASTNQTSMYLCASSASGEGTDTQYFGPGTRLTVL.

The CDR3 sequence is CASSVSAIPNTGELFF. Written as DNA, the CDR3 is TGTGCCAGCAGCGTGTCAGCAATACCGAACACCGGGGAGCTGTTTTTT. The chain recombines TRBV9 with TRBJ2-2; D unclear. The V end lost 2 bases, the J end lost 0 bases, and 11 bases lay between the germline ends. The CDR3 length is 16 residues. Germline V gene lookup returns CDR1 SGDLS and CDR2 YYNGEE.

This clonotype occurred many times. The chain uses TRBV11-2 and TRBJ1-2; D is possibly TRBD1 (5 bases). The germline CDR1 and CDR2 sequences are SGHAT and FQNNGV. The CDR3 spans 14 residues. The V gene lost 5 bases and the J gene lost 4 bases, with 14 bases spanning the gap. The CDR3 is CASSERGDAYGYTF. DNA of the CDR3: TGTGCCAGCAGCGAACGGGGGGACGCCTATGGCTACACCTTC. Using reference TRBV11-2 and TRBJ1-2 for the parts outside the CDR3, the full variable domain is EAGVAQSPRYKIIEKRQSVAFWCNPISGHATLYWYQQILGQGPKLLIQFQNNGVVDDSQLPKDRFSAERLKGVDSTLKIQPAKLEDSAVYLCASSERGDAYGYTFGSGTRLTVV.